This TCR beta chain was obtained from a study of blood T cell repertoires in COVID-19. The wider study: T cells, B-cell-depleted T cells, or PBMCs supplied cDNA or gDNA.

In the source study's methods: How many nucleated cells were present was estimated from reference gene primer amplification. The protocol was immunoSEQ multiplex PCR, while the TCRdb copy is restricted to in-frame clones and leaves out a portion. From that table come the V and J calls and clone size; the DNA was used to work out D and trimming. The repertoire holds 75,000 to 80,000 clones, with about 87% as singletons. The sample was peripheral blood. The receptor comes from a human donor in a cohort sampled during active COVID-19.

The CDR3 DNA is TGTGCCAGCAGCTTAGAAGTGGGAGAGGGAGTAGAGACCCAGTACTTC. Amino acids: CASSLEVGEGVETQYF. The chain couples TRBV7-2 to TRBJ2-5; D may be TRBD2 (5 bases). V was shortened by 1 base and J by 4 bases, with 16 bases between the two germline ends. The CDR3 runs 16 residues. CDR1 is SGHTA, CDR2 FQGNSA, per germline.